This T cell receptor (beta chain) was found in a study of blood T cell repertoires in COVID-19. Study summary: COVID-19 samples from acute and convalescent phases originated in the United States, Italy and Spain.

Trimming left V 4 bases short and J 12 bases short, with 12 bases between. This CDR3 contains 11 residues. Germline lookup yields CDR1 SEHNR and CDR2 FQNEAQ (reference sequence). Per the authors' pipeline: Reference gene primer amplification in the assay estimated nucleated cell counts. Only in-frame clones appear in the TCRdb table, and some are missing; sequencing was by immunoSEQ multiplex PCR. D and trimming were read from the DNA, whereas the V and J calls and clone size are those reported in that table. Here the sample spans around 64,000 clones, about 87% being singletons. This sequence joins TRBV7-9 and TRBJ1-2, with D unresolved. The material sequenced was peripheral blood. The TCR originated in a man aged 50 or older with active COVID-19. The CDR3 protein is CASSSQLVDTF. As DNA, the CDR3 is TGTGCCAGCAGCTCCCAGTTGGTTGACACCTTC.